This entry describes one T cell receptor beta chain. Assay: immunoSEQ multiplex PCR; the TCRdb copy retains only in-frame clones and omits some. This sample has 200,000 to 300,000 clones; around 84% occur once, and the top ten carry 3.5% to 5%. These data are taken from a study of blood T cell repertoires in COVID-19. Study summary: Acute-phase and convalescent COVID-19 samples originated in the United States, Italy and Spain. T cells, B-cell-depleted T cells, or PBMCs supplied cDNA or gDNA.

V shed 0 bases, J shed 0 bases, and the junction held 1 base outside the gene matches. CDR3 length: 16 amino acids. CDR1 is SEHNR and CDR2 is FQNEAQ in the germline V gene (reference sequence). Material: peripheral blood. The receptor's source is a man between 60 and 75 years old with acute or convalescent COVID-19. This chain joins TRBV7-9 and TRBJ2-3; the match to TRBD2 covers 9 bases. The CDR3 DNA reads TGTGCCAGCAGCTTAGCGAGCGGGGGGAGCACAGATACGCAGTATTTT. Translating it yields CASSLASGGSTDTQYF.